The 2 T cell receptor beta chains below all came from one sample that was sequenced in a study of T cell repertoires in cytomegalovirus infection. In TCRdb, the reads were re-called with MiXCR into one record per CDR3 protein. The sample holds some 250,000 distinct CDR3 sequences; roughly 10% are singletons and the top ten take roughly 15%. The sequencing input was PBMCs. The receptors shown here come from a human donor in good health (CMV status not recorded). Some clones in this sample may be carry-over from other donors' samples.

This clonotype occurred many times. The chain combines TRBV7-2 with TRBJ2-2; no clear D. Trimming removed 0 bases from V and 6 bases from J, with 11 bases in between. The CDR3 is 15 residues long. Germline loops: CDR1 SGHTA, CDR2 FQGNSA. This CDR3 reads CASSLALSGSGELFF. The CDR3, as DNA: TGTGCCAGCAGCTTAGCGCTATCGGGTTCCGGGGAGCTGTTTTTT.

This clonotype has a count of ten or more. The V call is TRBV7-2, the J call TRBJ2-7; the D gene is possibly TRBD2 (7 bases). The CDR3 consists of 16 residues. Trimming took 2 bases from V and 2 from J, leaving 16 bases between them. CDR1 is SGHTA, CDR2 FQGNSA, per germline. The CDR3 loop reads CASSLMGGGRAYEQYF. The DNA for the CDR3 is TGTGCCAGCAGCTTAATGGGGGGGGGCAGAGCCTACGAGCAGTACTTC.